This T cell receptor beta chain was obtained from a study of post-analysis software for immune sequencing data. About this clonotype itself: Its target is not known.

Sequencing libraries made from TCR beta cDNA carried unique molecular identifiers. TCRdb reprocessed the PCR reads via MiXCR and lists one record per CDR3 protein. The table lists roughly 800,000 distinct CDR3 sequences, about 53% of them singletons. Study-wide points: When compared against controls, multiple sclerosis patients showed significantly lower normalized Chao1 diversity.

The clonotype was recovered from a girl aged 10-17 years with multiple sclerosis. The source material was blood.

The CDR3 nucleotides read TGTGCCAGCAGTTGGGGTCACGGGTCACCGACCTACGAGCAGTACTTC. Protein: CASSWGHGSPTYEQYF. This rearrangement joins TRBV28 to TRBJ2-7, with D hard to call. This CDR3 has 16 residues. Germline-derived CDR1 and CDR2 are MDHEN and SYDVKM. V lost 4 bases and J lost 2, with 18 bases in between.